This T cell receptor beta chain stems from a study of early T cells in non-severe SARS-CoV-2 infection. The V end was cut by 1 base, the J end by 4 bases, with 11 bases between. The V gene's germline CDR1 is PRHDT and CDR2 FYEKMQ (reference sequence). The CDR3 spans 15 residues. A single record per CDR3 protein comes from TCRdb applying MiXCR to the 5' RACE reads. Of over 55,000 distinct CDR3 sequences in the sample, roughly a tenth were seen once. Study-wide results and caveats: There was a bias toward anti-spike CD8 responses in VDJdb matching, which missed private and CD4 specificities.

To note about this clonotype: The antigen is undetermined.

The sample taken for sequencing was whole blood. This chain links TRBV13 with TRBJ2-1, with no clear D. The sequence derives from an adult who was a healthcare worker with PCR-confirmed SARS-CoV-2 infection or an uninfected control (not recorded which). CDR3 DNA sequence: TGTGCCAGCAGCTTAGAAACCGCGACTTACAATGAGCAGTTCTTC. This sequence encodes CASSLETATYNEQFF.